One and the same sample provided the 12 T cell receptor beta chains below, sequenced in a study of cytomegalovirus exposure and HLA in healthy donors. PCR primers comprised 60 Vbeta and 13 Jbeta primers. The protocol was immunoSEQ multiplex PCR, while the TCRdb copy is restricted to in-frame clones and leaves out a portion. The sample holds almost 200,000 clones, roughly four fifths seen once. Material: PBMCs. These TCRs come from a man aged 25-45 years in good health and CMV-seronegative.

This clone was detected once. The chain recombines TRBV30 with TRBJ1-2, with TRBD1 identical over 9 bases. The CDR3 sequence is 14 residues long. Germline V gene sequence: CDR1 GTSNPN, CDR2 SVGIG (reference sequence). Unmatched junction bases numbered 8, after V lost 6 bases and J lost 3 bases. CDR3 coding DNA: TGTGCCTGTCACTCAGACAGGGGGGACTATGGCTACACCTTC. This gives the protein CACHSDRGDYGYTF. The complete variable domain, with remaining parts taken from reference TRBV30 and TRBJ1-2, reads SQTIHQWPATLVQPVGSPLSLECTVEGTSNPNLYWYRQAAGRGLQLLFYSVGIGQISSEVPQNLSASRPQDRQFILSSKKLLLSDSGFYLCACHSDRGDYGYTFGSGTRLTVV.

CDR3 region: CASSPARGTLQETQYF. CDR3 in DNA: TGTGCCAGCAGCCCTGCCCGGGGAACACTTCAAGAGACCCAGTACTTC. V is TRBV11-1 and J is TRBJ2-5, with a tentative D call TRBD2 (5 bases). CDR1 SGHAT and CDR2 FQDESV come from the germline V gene (reference sequence). This CDR3 comprises 16 residues. Trimming removed 5 bases at V and 2 bases at J, with 18 bases between. Based on the CDR3 plus reference TRBV11-1 and TRBJ2-5, the full variable domain is EAEVAQSPRYKITEKSQAVAFWCDPISGHATLYWYRQILGQGPELLVQFQDESVVDDSQLPKDRFSAERLKGVDSTLKIQPAELGDSAMYLCASSPARGTLQETQYFGPGTRLLVL.

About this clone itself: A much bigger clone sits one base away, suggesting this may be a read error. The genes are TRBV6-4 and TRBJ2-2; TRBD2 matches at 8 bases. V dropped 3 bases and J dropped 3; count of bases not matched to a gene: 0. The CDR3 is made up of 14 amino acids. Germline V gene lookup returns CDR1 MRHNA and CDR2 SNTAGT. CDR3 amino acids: CASSELADTGELFF. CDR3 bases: TGTGCCAGCAGTGAACTAGCGGACACCGGGGAGCTGTTTTTT.

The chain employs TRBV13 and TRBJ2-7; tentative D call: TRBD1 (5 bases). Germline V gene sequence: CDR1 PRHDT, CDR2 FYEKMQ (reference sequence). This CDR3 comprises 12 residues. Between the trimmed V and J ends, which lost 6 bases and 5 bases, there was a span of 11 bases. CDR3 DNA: TGTGCCAGCAGTTTACACAGGAACGAGCAGTACTTC. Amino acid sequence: CASSLHRNEQYF.

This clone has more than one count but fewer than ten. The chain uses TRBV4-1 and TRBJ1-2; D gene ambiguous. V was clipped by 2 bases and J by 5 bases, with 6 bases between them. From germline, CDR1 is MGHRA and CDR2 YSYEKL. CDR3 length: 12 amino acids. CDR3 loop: CASSQRGYGYTF. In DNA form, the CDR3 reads TGCGCCAGCAGCCAACGGGGTTATGGCTACACCTTC.

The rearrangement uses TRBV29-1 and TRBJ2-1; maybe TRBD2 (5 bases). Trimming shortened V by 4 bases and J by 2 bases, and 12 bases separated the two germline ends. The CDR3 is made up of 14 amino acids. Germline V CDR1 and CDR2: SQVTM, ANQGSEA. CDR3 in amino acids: CSVVPPAAYNEQFF. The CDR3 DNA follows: TGCAGCGTTGTCCCACCAGCGGCCTACAATGAGCAGTTCTTC.

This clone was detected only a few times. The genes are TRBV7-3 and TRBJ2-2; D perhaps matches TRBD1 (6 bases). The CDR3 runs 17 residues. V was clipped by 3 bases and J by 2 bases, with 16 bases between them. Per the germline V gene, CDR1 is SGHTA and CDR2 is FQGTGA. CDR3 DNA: TGTGCCAGCAGCTTCCTTGCGGGCAGGGGCAACACCGGGGAGCTGTTTTTT. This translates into CASSFLAGRGNTGELFF. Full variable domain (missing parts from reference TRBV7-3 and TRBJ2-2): GAGVSQTPSNKVTEKGKYVELRCDPISGHTALYWYRQSLGQGPEFLIYFQGTGAADDSGLPNDRFFAVRPEGSVSTLKIQRTERGDSAVYLCASSFLAGRGNTGELFFGEGSRLTVL.

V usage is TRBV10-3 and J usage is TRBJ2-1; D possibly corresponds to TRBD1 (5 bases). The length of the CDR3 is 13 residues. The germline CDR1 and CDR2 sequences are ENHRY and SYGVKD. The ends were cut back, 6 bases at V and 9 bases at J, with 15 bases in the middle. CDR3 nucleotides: TGTGCCATCAGGGAGACAGTTAATGGTGAGCAGTTCTTC. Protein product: CAIRETVNGEQFF.

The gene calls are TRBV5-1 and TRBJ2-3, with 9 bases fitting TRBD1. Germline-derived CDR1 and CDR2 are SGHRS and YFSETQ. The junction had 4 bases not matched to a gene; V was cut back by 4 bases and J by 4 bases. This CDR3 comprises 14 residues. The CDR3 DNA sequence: TGCGCCAGCAGCAGGGACAGGGTGGCAGATACGCAGTATTTT. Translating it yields CASSRDRVADTQYF.

This chain's CDR3 is CASSQTAPAGASSYNEQFF. The CDR3 region has the DNA TGTGCCAGCAGCCAAACGGCCCCAGCGGGAGCCAGCTCCTACAATGAGCAGTTCTTC. This chain links TRBV14 with TRBJ2-1; 8 nucleotides align to TRBD2. CDR1 and CDR2 (germline): SGHDN, FVKESK. V shed 2 bases, J shed 0 bases, and the junction held 12 bases outside the gene matches. This CDR3 has 19 amino acids.

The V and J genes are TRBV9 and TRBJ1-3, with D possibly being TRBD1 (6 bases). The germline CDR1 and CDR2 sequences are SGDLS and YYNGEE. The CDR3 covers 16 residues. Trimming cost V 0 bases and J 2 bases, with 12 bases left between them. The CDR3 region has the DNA TGTGCCAGCAGCGTAGATAGCAGGGGCACTGGAAACACCATATATTTT. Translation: CASSVDSRGTGNTIYF. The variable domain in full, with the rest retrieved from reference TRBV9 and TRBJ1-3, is DSGVTQTPKHLITATGQRVTLRCSPRSGDLSVYWYQQSLDQGLQFLIQYYNGEERAKGNILERFSAQQFPDLHSELNLSSLELGDSALYFCASSVDSRGTGNTIYFGEGSWLTVV.

CDR3 loop: CASSLQGNLNTEAFF. CDR3 in DNA: TGTGCCAGCAGCCTACAGGGTAACTTGAACACTGAAGCTTTCTTT. The chain is built from TRBV27 and TRBJ1-1, with TRBD1 as a possible D gene (6 bases). CDR3 length equals 15 residues. In germline, CDR1 is MNHEY, CDR2 SMNVEV (reference sequence). The V end was cut by 6 bases, the J end by 0 bases, with 14 bases between.